The present T cell receptor beta chain was sequenced within a study of T cells in Graves' hyperthyroidism and ophthalmopathy. If no ophthalmopathy progression occurred within 18 months, Graves' hyperthyroidism was stable. With a duration under 2 months, the hyperthyroidism was newly diagnosed in patients aged 18 to 65. Concerning this clonotype: The antigen is undetermined. A much bigger clone sits one base away, suggesting this may be a read error.

Germline V gene lookup returns CDR1 SEHNR and CDR2 FQNEAQ (reference sequence). CDR3 size: 13 residues. V lost 5 bases and J 4 bases, leaving 10 bases between the germline ends. General study points: A model of 13 V-J pairs discriminated ophthalmopathy from stable hyperthyroidism. Within blood appeared most thyroid clonotypes that had expanded above 0.001.

The source material, RNA transcripts, was used to amplify TCR beta CDR3 regions. The study used the HTBI primer set for a first-round RT-PCR of the TCR CDR3. TCRdb processed the multiplex PCR reads anew with MiXCR; each CDR3 protein has one entry. The repertoire holds around 420,000 distinct CDR3 sequences, with approximately 14% as singletons. The source material was blood. This chain uses TRBV7-9 with TRBJ2-3, with D uncertain. The source of this sequence is a woman aged 18-35 years with Graves' hyperthyroidism. CDR3: CASSGSTSDTQYF. The CDR3 nucleotides read TGTGCCAGCAGCGGTTCTACTTCAGATACGCAGTATTTT.